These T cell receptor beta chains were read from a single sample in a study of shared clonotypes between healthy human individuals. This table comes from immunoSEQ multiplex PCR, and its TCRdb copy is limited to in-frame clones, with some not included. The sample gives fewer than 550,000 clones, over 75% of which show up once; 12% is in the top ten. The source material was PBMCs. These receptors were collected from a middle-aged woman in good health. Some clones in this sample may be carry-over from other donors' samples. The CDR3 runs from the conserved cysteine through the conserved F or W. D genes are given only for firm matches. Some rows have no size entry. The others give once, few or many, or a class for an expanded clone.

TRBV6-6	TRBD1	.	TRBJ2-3	CASSYSIQGADTQYF	TGTGCCAGCAGTTACTCTATACAGGGGGCAGATACGCAGTATTTT
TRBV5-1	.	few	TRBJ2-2	CASTLGREYTGELFF	TGCGCCAGCACCCTCGGCAGGGAATACACCGGGGAGCTGTTTTTT
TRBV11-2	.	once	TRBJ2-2	CASSLGTSTGELFF	TGTGCCAGCAGCTTGGGGACTTCGACCGGGGAGCTGTTTTTT
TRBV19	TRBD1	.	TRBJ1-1	CASSIGGQGAFEAFF	TGTGCCAGTAGTATAGGAGGACAGGGGGCTTTTGAAGCTTTCTTT
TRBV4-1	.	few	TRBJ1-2	CASSQGLQSPNYGYTF	TGCGCCAGCAGCCAAGGTCTACAGTCTCCTAACTATGGCTACACCTTC
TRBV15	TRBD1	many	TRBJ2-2	CATSSRDSRNTGELFF	TGTGCCACCAGCAGTCGGGACAGCAGGAACACCGGGGAGCTGTTTTTT
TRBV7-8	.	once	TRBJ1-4	CASSLVPGVEKLFF	TGTGCCAGCAGCTTAGTACCGGGAGTCGAAAAACTGTTTTTT
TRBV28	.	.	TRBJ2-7	CASTRGDYEQYF	TGTGCCAGCACCCGAGGGGACTACGAGCAGTACTTC
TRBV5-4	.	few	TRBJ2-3	CASKPGGGSSDTQYF	TGTGCCAGCAAACCGGGGGGCGGGAGCTCAGATACGCAGTATTTT
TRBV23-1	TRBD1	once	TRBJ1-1	CASSQSGQGFGNTEAFF	TGCGCCAGCAGTCAATCGGGACAGGGTTTCGGGAACACTGAAGCTTTCTTT
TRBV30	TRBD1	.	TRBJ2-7	CASGGGRYEQYF	TGTGCCTCAGGGGGTGGACGTTACGAGCAGTACTTC
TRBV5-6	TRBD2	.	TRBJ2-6	CASSWPGLAGAGANVLTF	TGTGCCAGCAGCTGGCCGGGACTAGCGGGAGCTGGGGCCAACGTCCTGACTTTC
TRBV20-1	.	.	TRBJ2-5	CSASLIETQYF	TGCAGTGCTAGTCTTATTGAGACCCAGTACTTC
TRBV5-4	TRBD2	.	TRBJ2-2	CASSPSGTGELFF	TGTGCCAGCAGTCCTAGCGGCACCGGGGAGCTGTTTTTT
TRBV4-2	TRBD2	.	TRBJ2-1	CASSQATSGRVNEQFF	TGTGCCAGCAGCCAAGCCACTAGCGGGAGGGTAAATGAGCAGTTCTTC
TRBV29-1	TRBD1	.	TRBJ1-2	CSEQRDRGDYGYTF	TGCAGCGAGCAGAGGGACAGGGGAGACTATGGCTACACCTTC
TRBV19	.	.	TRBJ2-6	CASSEALVSGANVLTF	TGTGCCAGTAGTGAGGCTTTAGTATCTGGGGCCAACGTCCTGACTTTC
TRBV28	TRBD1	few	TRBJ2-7	CASSPIDRDSYEQYF	TGTGCCAGCAGTCCAATAGACAGGGACTCCTACGAGCAGTACTTC
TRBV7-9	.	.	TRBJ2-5	CASSPKGGTEETQYF	TGTGCCAGCAGCCCGAAAGGGGGGACAGAAGAGACCCAGTACTTC
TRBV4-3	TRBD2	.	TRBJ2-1	CASSQDLLAGGSNEQFF	TGCGCCAGCAGCCAAGATCTCCTAGCGGGAGGATCCAATGAGCAGTTCTTC
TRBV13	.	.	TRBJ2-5	CASSLGGHPGETQYF	TGTGCCAGCAGCTTAGGAGGACACCCGGGGGAGACCCAGTACTTC
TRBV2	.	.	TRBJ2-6	CASTRNPSGANVLTF	TGTGCCAGCACCAGGAACCCCTCTGGGGCCAACGTCCTGACTTTC
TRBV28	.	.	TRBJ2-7	CASSGVQSSYEQYF	TGTGCCAGCAGCGGGGTACAGAGCTCCTACGAGCAGTACTTC
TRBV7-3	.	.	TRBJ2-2	CASSLIGVLSTGELFF	TGTGCCAGCAGCTTAATCGGGGTCTTGAGCACCGGGGAGCTGTTTTTT
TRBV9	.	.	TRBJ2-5	CASSVELGSETQYF	TGTGCCAGCAGCGTTGAACTAGGGTCGGAGACCCAGTACTTC
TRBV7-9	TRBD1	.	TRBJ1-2	CASSTSPGQVGAAYGYTF	TGTGCCAGCAGCACATCTCCGGGACAGGTTGGGGCGGCTTATGGCTACACCTTC
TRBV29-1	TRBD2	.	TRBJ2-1	CSAAGTSREQFF	TGCAGCGCCGCCGGGACTAGTCGTGAGCAGTTCTTC
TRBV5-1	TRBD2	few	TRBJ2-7	CASSTGTTQERGEQYF	TGCGCCAGCAGCACCGGGACTACCCAAGAGAGAGGCGAGCAGTACTTC
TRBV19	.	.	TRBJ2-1	CASSTLDHPKFF	TGTGCCAGTAGTACCCTGGACCACCCCAAGTTCTTC
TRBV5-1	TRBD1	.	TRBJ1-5	CASSDRGSNQPQHF	TGCGCCAGCTCCGACAGGGGAAGCAATCAGCCCCAGCATTTT
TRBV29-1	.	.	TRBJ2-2	CSVEDRNRRDRELFF	TGCAGCGTTGAAGATAGGAACAGGAGGGATAGGGAGCTGTTTTTT
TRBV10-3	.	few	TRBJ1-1	CAITPTEHTEAFF	TGTGCCATCACCCCGACAGAACACACTGAAGCTTTCTTT
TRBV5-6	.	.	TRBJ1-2	CASSLYSGVNYGYTF	TGTGCCAGCAGCTTATATTCGGGGGTTAACTATGGCTACACCTTC
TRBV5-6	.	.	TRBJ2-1	CASTPGTTSNEQFF	TGTGCCAGCACCCCCGGGACGACTAGCAATGAGCAGTTCTTC